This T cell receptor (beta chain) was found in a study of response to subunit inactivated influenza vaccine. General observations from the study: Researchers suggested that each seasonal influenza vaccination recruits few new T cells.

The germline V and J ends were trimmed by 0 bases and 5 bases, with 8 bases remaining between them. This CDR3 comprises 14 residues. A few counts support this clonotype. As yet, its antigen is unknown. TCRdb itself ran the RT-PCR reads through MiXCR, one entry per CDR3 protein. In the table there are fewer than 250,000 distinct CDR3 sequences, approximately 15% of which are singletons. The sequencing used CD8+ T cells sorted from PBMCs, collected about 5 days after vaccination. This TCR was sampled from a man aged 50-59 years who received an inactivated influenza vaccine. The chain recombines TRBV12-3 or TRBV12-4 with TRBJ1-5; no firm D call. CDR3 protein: CASSLAPFYQPQHF. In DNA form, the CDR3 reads TGTGCCAGCAGTTTAGCCCCATTTTATCAGCCCCAGCATTTT.